Listed below are T cell receptor beta chains from one sample, sequenced in a study of blood T cell repertoires in COVID-19. Assay used: immunoSEQ multiplex PCR; TCRdb lists only in-frame clones, some missing. Among approximately 260,000 clones listed, about 89% were seen once. The specimen was peripheral blood. Receptors were obtained from a man aged 50 to 60 with acute or convalescent COVID-19. CDR3s include the opening cysteine and the closing phenylalanine or tryptophan. D genes are given only for firm matches. Size tells how often a clone was seen (once, few, many) or the class of an expanded clone, and some rows leave it out.

j_gene: TRBJ1-1; d_gene: NA; v_gene: TRBV25-1; abundance: NA; CDR3nt: TGTGCCAGCAGTGAATGGGGACAGAACACTGAAGCTTTCTTT; CDR3aa: CASSEWGQNTEAFF
j_gene: TRBJ1-2; d_gene: TRBD1; v_gene: TRBV29-1; abundance: NA; CDR3nt: TGCAGCGTTGAAGGGGGGACAGTTGGCTATGGCTACACCTTC; CDR3aa: CSVEGGTVGYGYTF
j_gene: TRBJ1-2; d_gene: NA; v_gene: TRBV7-3; abundance: NA; CDR3nt: TGTGCCAGCAGCGAGGGAGCAGGGGAGTCCTATGGCTACACCTTC; CDR3aa: CASSEGAGESYGYTF
j_gene: TRBJ2-3; d_gene: TRBD2; v_gene: TRBV5-4; abundance: NA; CDR3nt: TGTGCCAGCAGCCTAAGGGCTAGCGGGGCCTTCACAGATACGCAGTATTTT; CDR3aa: CASSLRASGAFTDTQYF
j_gene: TRBJ1-1; d_gene: TRBD1; v_gene: TRBV7-3; abundance: NA; CDR3nt: TGTGCCAGCAGCTTCTACAGGGGTACTGAAGCTTTCTTT; CDR3aa: CASSFYRGTEAFF
j_gene: TRBJ1-1; d_gene: NA; v_gene: TRBV19; abundance: NA; CDR3nt: TGTGCCAGTAGAAGAGAGGCAGTGGGGGAGGGGACTGAAGCTTTCTTT; CDR3aa: CASRREAVGEGTEAFF
j_gene: TRBJ2-3; d_gene: TRBD1; v_gene: TRBV7-9; abundance: NA; CDR3nt: TGTGCCAGCAGTGGACAGGGGAGCACAGATACGCAGTATTTT; CDR3aa: CASSGQGSTDTQYF
j_gene: TRBJ1-1; d_gene: NA; v_gene: TRBV27; abundance: NA; CDR3nt: TGTGCCAGCAGTACACTCAGGTACCTGAACACTGAAGCTTTCTTT; CDR3aa: CASSTLRYLNTEAFF
j_gene: TRBJ1-2; d_gene: NA; v_gene: TRBV18; abundance: NA; CDR3nt: TGTGCCAGCTCACCCACGGGGAGGGACTATGGCTACACCTTC; CDR3aa: CASSPTGRDYGYTF
j_gene: TRBJ2-3; d_gene: NA; v_gene: TRBV7-3; abundance: NA; CDR3nt: TGTGCCAGCAGCTCCTCTTCGGGGACAGATACGCAGTATTTT; CDR3aa: CASSSSSGTDTQYF
j_gene: TRBJ2-7; d_gene: NA; v_gene: TRBV4-2; abundance: NA; CDR3nt: TGTGCCAGCAGCCCCCACGGGGCGGGGTTCAACGAGCAGTACTTC; CDR3aa: CASSPHGAGFNEQYF
j_gene: TRBJ1-1; d_gene: NA; v_gene: TRBV27; abundance: NA; CDR3nt: TGTGCCAGCAGTACAGACAGGCGTGAAGCTTTCTTT; CDR3aa: CASSTDRREAFF
j_gene: TRBJ1-1; d_gene: NA; v_gene: TRBV6-1; abundance: NA; CDR3nt: TGTGCCAGCAGTGAAGTGAAGGGGGAAGCTTTCTTT; CDR3aa: CASSEVKGEAFF
j_gene: TRBJ2-7; d_gene: TRBD1; v_gene: TRBV10-1; abundance: NA; CDR3nt: TGCGCCAGCGGAACCCGGGACAGGCCATACGAGCAGTACTTC; CDR3aa: CASGTRDRPYEQYF
j_gene: TRBJ2-3; d_gene: NA; v_gene: TRBV9; abundance: NA; CDR3nt: TGTGCCAGCAGCGTAAAGGGCGGGGAGACAGATACGCAGTATTTT; CDR3aa: CASSVKGGETDTQYF
j_gene: TRBJ2-7; d_gene: TRBD1; v_gene: TRBV5-4; abundance: once; CDR3nt: TGTGCCAGCAGCTTGCCACAGGGGAGCTACGAGCAGTACTTC; CDR3aa: CASSLPQGSYEQYF
j_gene: TRBJ2-5; d_gene: TRBD1; v_gene: TRBV7-3; abundance: NA; CDR3nt: TGTGCCAGCAGCAGAACGACAGGGGCGGCCCGGTACTTC; CDR3aa: CASSRTTGAARYF
j_gene: TRBJ2-2; d_gene: TRBD1; v_gene: TRBV5-1; abundance: NA; CDR3nt: TGCGCCAGCAGCTTAAGGGGGCTGAACACCGGGGAGCTGTTTTTT; CDR3aa: CASSLRGLNTGELFF
j_gene: TRBJ1-1; d_gene: NA; v_gene: TRBV27; abundance: NA; CDR3nt: TGTGCCAGCAGCCCATGGGGGGGGAACACTGAAGCTTTCTTT; CDR3aa: CASSPWGGNTEAFF
j_gene: TRBJ2-2; d_gene: TRBD2; v_gene: TRBV30; abundance: NA; CDR3nt: TGTGCCTGGAGTGTAACCAGGACTAGCGGCACCGGGGAGCTGTTTTTT; CDR3aa: CAWSVTRTSGTGELFF